Listed below are T cell receptor beta chains from one sample, sequenced in a study of cytomegalovirus exposure and HLA in healthy donors. The data were produced by immunoSEQ multiplex PCR, yet TCRdb's version contains in-frame clones alone and is incomplete. The listing records 150,000 or so clones. Material for sequencing was PBMCs. The receptors here all came from a woman aged 18-29 years in good health and CMV-seronegative. Both conserved end residues are part of each CDR3. The D gene is left open where the match is weak.

D gene,J gene,V gene,CDR3 protein,CDR3 DNA
NA,TRBJ2-4,TRBV7-2,CASSPPGSKNIQYF,TGTGCCAGCAGCCCTCCAGGGTCTAAAAACATTCAGTACTTC
NA,TRBJ1-5,TRBV15,CATSTHYSNQPQHF,TGTGCCACCAGCACCCACTATAGCAATCAGCCCCAGCATTTT
TRBD1,TRBJ1-2,TRBV10-2,CASSEFLTGLPYGYTF,TGCGCCAGCAGTGAGTTTCTGACAGGGCTCCCCTATGGCTACACCTTC
TRBD2,TRBJ2-5,TRBV7-3,CASSLMGLAGETQYF,TGTGCCAGCAGCTTAATGGGACTAGCGGGGGAGACCCAGTACTTC
NA,TRBJ1-1,TRBV5-1,CASTVTGDGNTEAFF,TGCGCCAGCACCGTGACGGGGGACGGGAACACTGAAGCTTTCTTT
NA,TRBJ2-1,TRBV28,CASTRGYYNEQFF,TGTGCCAGCACCCGGGGGTACTACAATGAGCAGTTCTTC
NA,TRBJ1-6,TRBV5-4,CASSLEWGDNSPLHF,TGTGCCAGCAGCTTGGAATGGGGAGATAATTCACCCCTCCACTTT
NA,TRBJ2-1,TRBV6-5,CASSLSSGYNEQFF,TGTGCCAGCAGTTTATCAAGCGGTTACAATGAGCAGTTCTTC
TRBD2,TRBJ2-1,TRBV19,CASSNRLAGSYNEQFF,TGTGCCAGTAGTAACAGACTAGCGGGTTCCTACAATGAGCAGTTCTTC
TRBD2,TRBJ2-1,TRBV9,CASSASGSRGHEQFF,TGTGCCAGCAGCGCTAGCGGGAGTAGAGGTCATGAGCAGTTCTTC
TRBD1,TRBJ2-7,TRBV4-1,CASSQVGRDRVDEQYF,TGCGCCAGCAGCCAAGTTGGCCGGGACAGGGTCGACGAGCAGTACTTC
NA,TRBJ2-3,TRBV12-1,CASSFEGLAGVVTSTDTQYF,TGTGCCAGCAGCTTTGAGGGACTAGCGGGAGTTGTCACTAGCACAGATACGCAGTATTTT
NA,TRBJ2-7,TRBV7-9,CASSFPGTLSYEQYF,TGTGCCAGCAGTTTCCCTGGGACACTTTCCTACGAGCAGTACTTC
NA,TRBJ1-1,TRBV4-1,CASSPGPREDTEAFF,TGCGCCAGCAGCCCTGGTCCCAGGGAGGACACTGAAGCTTTCTTT
TRBD2,TRBJ2-1,TRBV19,CASSIGDYNPSNEQFF,TGTGCCAGTAGTATCGGGGACTACAATCCCTCCAATGAGCAGTTCTTC
NA,TRBJ2-3,TRBV4-1,CASSARSKEGRGSTQYF,TGCGCCAGCAGCGCCAGGTCTAAGGAGGGGCGAGGTAGTACGCAGTATTTT
NA,TRBJ1-5,TRBV7-8,CASSLAGGSVNQPQHF,TGTGCCAGCAGCTTAGCCGGGGGGTCGGTCAATCAGCCCCAGCATTTT
NA,TRBJ2-3,TRBV6-4,CASSDSAGAHTDTQYF,TGTGCCAGCAGTGACTCGGCCGGAGCGCACACAGATACGCAGTATTTT
NA,TRBJ2-1,TRBV25-1,CASSAGTETGEQFF,TGTGCCAGCAGTGCTGGGACGGAGACAGGTGAGCAGTTCTTC
NA,TRBJ2-1,TRBV6-6,CASSSQVSYNEQFF,TGTGCCAGCAGTTCGCAGGTGTCCTACAATGAGCAGTTCTTC
TRBD1,TRBJ1-1,TRBV6-1,CASSEFLYPGQGMNTEAFF,TGTGCCAGCAGTGAATTCCTTTACCCGGGACAGGGAATGAACACTGAAGCTTTCTTT
TRBD2,TRBJ2-3,TRBV5-4,CASSPWTSFPDTQYF,TGTGCCAGCAGCCCCTGGACTAGCTTCCCAGATACGCAGTATTTT
TRBD2,TRBJ2-1,TRBV4-1,CASSQDSGSDNEQFF,TGCGCCAGCAGCCAAGATAGCGGGAGCGACAATGAGCAGTTCTTC
NA,TRBJ2-1,TRBV11-2,CASSRGNEQFF,TGTGCCAGCAGCCGCGGCAATGAGCAGTTCTTC
TRBD1,TRBJ1-6,TRBV6-5,CASRSRTGLSPLHF,TGTGCCAGCCGTTCCAGGACAGGGCTGTCACCCCTCCACTTT
NA,TRBJ1-1,TRBV5-1,CASSLLGNTEAFF,TGCGCCAGCAGCTTGTTGGGCAACACTGAAGCTTTCTTT
NA,TRBJ2-1,TRBV6-4,CASSDSAGDHNEQFF,TGTGCCAGCAGTGACTCAGCCGGAGACCACAATGAGCAGTTCTTC
NA,TRBJ1-3,TRBV27,CASSLYPGSSGNTIYF,TGTGCCAGCAGTTTATATCCGGGGAGCTCTGGAAACACCATATATTTT
TRBD2,TRBJ2-5,TRBV2,CASRRLAGEETQYF,TGTGCCAGCAGGAGACTAGCGGGAGAAGAGACCCAGTACTTC
NA,TRBJ1-1,TRBV7-8,CASSLRRELTEEAFF,TGTGCCAGCAGCTTAAGGAGGGAACTCACGGAAGAAGCTTTCTTT
NA,TRBJ1-3,TRBV4-1,CASRPVDAGNTIYF,TGCGCCAGCCGTCCGGTTGATGCTGGAAACACCATATATTTT
TRBD1,TRBJ1-2,TRBV5-4,CASSFGTESNYGYTF,TGTGCCAGCAGCTTCGGGACAGAGAGTAACTATGGCTACACCTTC
TRBD1,TRBJ1-2,TRBV7-2,CASSLWTGVDGYTF,TGTGCCAGCAGCTTATGGACAGGGGTAGACGGCTACACCTTC
TRBD1,TRBJ2-7,TRBV11-3,CASSLSGTGTYEQYF,TGTGCCAGCAGCTTAAGTGGGACAGGGACCTACGAGCAGTACTTC
TRBD2,TRBJ2-7,TRBV15,CATQGGRGYEQYF,TGTGCCACCCAGGGCGGGAGGGGTTACGAGCAGTACTTC
NA,TRBJ2-7,TRBV5-6,CASSLELRGEQYF,TGTGCCAGCAGCTTGGAGCTCCGGGGAGAGCAGTACTTC
NA,TRBJ1-2,TRBV19,CASSIPTNYGYTF,TGTGCCAGTAGTATCCCTACGAACTATGGCTACACCTTC
NA,TRBJ2-3,TRBV4-1,CASSQDAGTVAGIPDTQYF,TGCGCCAGCAGCCAAGATGCGGGGACTGTTGCGGGAATTCCAGATACGCAGTATTTT
NA,TRBJ1-5,TRBV4-1,CASSRDQGSNQPQHF,TGCGCCAGCAGTCGAGACCAGGGGAGCAATCAGCCCCAGCATTTT
TRBD2,TRBJ2-2,TRBV9,CASSVGSGGSGELFF,TGTGCCAGCAGCGTAGGTAGCGGGGGGTCCGGGGAGCTGTTTTTT
TRBD1,TRBJ1-1,TRBV19,CASSIKGDRVGTEAFF,TGTGCCAGTAGTATTAAAGGGGACAGGGTAGGAACTGAAGCTTTCTTT
TRBD2,TRBJ2-2,TRBV11-1,CASSYGTSGIAGELFF,TGTGCCAGCAGCTACGGGACTAGCGGGATAGCCGGGGAGCTGTTTTTT